This T cell receptor (beta chain) derives from a study of blood T cell repertoires in COVID-19. Study-level background: COVID-19 samples from acute and convalescent phases originated in the United States, Italy and Spain. The cDNA or gDNA used as material had been derived from T cells, B-cell-depleted T cells, or PBMCs.

Methods used by the authors: Amplification of reference gene primers provided the estimated nucleated cell counts. Repertoires were generated with immunoSEQ multiplex PCR, while TCRdb's copy carries only in-frame clones and drops some. V, J and clone size reflect that table, while D and trimming were determined from the DNA. The sample records about 310,000 clones, roughly 84% being singletons. Germline V gives CDR1 SGHTA, CDR2 FQGNSA. CDR3 length: 16 residues. The J segment lost 7 bases and the V segment lost 5 bases, leaving 12 bases of the junction unmatched. This TCR came from a man aged 50 to 60 with active or convalescent COVID-19. The chain is built from TRBV7-2 and TRBJ2-7; 12 bases match TRBD2. The sample taken for sequencing was peripheral blood. The CDR3 DNA reads TGTGCCAGCAGCATAGGGACTAGCGGGCGCCGGGGAGAGCAGTACTTC. It codes for CASSIGTSGRRGEQYF.